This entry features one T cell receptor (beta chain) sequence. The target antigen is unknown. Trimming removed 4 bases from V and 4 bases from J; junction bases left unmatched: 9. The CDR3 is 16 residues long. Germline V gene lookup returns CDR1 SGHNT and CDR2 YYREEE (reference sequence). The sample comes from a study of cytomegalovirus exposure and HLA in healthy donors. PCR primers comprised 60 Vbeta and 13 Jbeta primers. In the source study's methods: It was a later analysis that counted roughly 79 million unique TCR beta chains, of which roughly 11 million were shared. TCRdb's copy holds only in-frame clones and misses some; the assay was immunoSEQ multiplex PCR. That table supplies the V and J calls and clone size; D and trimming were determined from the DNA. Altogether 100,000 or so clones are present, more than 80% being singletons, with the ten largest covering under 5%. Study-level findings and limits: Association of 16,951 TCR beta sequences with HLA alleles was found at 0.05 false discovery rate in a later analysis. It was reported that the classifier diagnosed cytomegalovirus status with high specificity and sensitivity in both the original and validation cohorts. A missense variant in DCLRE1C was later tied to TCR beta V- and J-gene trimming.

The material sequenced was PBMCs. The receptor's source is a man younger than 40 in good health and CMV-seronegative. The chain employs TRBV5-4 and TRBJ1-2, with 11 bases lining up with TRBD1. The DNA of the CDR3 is TGTGCCAGCAGCCCAGGTGGACAGGGGGCTGTCTATGGCTACACCTTC. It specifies CASSPGGQGAVYGYTF.